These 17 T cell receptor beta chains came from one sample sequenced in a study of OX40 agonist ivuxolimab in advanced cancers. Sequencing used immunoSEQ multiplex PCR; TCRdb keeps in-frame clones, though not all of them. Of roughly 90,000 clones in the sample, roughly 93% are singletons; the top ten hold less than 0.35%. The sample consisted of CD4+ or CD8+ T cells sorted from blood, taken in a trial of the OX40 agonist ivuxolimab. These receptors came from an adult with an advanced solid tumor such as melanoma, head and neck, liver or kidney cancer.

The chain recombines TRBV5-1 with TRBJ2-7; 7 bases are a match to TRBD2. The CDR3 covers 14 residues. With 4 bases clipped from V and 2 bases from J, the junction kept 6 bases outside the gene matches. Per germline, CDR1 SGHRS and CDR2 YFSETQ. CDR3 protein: CASSSRDYPYEQYF. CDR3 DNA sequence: TGCGCCAGCAGCAGTCGGGACTACCCCTACGAGCAGTACTTC.

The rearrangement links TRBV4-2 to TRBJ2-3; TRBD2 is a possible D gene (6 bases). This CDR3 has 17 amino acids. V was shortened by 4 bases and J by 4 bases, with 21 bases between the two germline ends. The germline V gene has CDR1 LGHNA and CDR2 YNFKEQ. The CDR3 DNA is TGTGCCAGCAGCCGTGTATCGACCCGGGAGTTCTCAGATACGCAGTATTTT. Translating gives CASSRVSTREFSDTQYF.

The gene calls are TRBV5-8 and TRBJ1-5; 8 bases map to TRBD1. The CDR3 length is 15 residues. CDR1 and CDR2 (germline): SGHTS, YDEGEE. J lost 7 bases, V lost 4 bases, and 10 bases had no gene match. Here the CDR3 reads CASSLRRQGWQPQHF. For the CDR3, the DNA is TGTGCCAGCAGCCTGAGACGACAGGGGTGGCAGCCCCAGCATTTT.

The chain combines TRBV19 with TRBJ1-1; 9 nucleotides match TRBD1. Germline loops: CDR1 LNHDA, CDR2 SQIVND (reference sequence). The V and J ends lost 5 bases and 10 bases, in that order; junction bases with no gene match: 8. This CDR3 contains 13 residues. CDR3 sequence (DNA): TGTGCCAGTAGTGATACAGGGGGCATGGCAGCTTTCTTT. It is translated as CASSDTGGMAAFF.

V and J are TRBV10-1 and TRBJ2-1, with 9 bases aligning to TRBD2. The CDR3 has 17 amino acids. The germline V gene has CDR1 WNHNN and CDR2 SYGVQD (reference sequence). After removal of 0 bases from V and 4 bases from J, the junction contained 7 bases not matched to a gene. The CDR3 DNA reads TGCGCCAGCAGTGAGTCGGTGGCGGGAGGGATATACAATGAGCAGTTCTTC. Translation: CASSESVAGGIYNEQFF.

CDR3 loop: CASSHRFEDSYEQYF. The CDR3 DNA reads TGCGCCAGCAGCCATCGGTTCGAAGACTCCTACGAGCAGTACTTC. V gene TRBV4-1 combines with J gene TRBJ2-7, with no clear D. V lost 3 bases and J 0 bases, leaving 12 bases between the germline ends. There are 15 residues in the CDR3. Germline V gene data show CDR1 as MGHRA and CDR2 as YSYEKL.

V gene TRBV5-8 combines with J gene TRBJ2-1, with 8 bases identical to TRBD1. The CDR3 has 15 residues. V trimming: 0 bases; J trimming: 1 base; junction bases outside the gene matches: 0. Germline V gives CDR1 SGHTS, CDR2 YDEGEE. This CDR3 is CASSLGQGSYNEQFF. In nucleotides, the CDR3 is TGTGCCAGCAGCTTGGGACAGGGGTCCTACAATGAGCAGTTCTTC.

For the CDR3, the DNA is TGTGCCAGCAGACTCGGAGGGTTGAACACTGAAGCTTTCTTT. Translated: CASRLGGLNTEAFF. J is TRBJ1-1 and V is TRBV6-6; D gene uncertain. Per germline, CDR1 MNHNY and CDR2 SVGAGI (reference sequence). The CDR3 extends over 14 amino acids. V lost 6 bases, J lost 0 bases, and 11 bases lay in between.

CDR3 nucleotides: TGTGCCACCAGCAGAGGACCCAGCGGGAGCTACAATGAGCAGTTCTTC. Residues: CATSRGPSGSYNEQFF. The genes are TRBV15 and TRBJ2-1; 8 positions match TRBD2. This CDR3 spans 16 amino acids. CDR1 and CDR2 (germline): LNHNV, YYDKDF (reference sequence). V gave up 1 base and J gave up 3 bases; unmatched junction bases: 5.

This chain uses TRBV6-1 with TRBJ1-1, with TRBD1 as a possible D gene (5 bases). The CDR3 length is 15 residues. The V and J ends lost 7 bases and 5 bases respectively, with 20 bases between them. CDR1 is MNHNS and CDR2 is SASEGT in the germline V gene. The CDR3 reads CASTFSPGVKTEAFF. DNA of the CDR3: TGTGCCAGCACCTTCTCTCCGGGGGTTAAAACTGAAGCTTTCTTT.

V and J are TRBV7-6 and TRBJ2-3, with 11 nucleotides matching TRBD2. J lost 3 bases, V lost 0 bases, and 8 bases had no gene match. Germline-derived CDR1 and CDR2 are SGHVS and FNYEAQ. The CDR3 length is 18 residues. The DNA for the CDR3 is TGTGCCAGCAGCTTAGCAGGGCCCACTAGCGGGAGTACAGATACGCAGTATTTT. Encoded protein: CASSLAGPTSGSTDTQYF.

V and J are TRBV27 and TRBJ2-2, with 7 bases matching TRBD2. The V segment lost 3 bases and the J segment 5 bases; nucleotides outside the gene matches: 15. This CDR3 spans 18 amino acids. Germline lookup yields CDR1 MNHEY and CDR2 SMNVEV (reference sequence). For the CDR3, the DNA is TGTGCCAGCAGTTTTTCCACCGGTTGGGCTAGCGGTACCGGGGAGCTGTTTTTT. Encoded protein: CASSFSTGWASGTGELFF.

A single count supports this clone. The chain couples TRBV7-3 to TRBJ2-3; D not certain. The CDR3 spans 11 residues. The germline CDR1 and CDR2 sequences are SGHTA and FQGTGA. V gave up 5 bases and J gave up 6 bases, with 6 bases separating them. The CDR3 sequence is CASSQGDTQYF. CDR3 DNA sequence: TGTGCCAGCAGCCAAGGTGATACGCAGTATTTT. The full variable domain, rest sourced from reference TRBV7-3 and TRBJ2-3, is GAGVSQTPSNKVTEKGKYVELRCDPISGHTALYWYRQSLGQGPEFLIYFQGTGAADDSGLPNDRFFAVRPEGSVSTLKIQRTERGDSAVYLCASSQGDTQYFGPGTRLTVL.

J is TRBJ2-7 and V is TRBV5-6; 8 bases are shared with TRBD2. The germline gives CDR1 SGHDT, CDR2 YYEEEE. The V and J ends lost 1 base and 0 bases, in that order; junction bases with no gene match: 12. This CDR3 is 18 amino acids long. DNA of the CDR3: TGTGCCAGCAGCTTGTTTCTAGCACTAGCGGAGAGCTCCTACGAGCAGTACTTC. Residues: CASSLFLALAESSYEQYF.

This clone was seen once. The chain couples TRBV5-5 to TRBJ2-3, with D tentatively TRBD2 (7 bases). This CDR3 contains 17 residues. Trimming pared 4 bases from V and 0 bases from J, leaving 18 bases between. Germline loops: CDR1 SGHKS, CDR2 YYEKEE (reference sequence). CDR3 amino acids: CASSSNGGPTSTDTQYF. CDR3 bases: TGTGCCAGCAGCAGCAACGGGGGGCCGACTAGCACAGATACGCAGTATTTT.

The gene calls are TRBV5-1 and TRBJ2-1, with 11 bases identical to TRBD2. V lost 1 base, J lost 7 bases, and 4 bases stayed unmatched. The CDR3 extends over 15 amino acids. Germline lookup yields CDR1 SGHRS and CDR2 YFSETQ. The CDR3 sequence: CASSLLAGGPNEQFF. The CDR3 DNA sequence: TGCGCCAGCAGCTTGTTAGCGGGAGGGCCTAATGAGCAGTTCTTC.

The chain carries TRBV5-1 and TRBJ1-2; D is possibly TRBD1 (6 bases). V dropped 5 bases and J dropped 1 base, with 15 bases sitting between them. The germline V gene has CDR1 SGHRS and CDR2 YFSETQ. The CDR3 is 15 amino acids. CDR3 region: CASRLRDTVNYGYTF. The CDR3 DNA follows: TGCGCCAGCAGACTCCGGGACACCGTTAACTATGGCTACACCTTC.